The present T cell receptor (beta chain) was sequenced within a study of metastatic and nonmetastatic thyroid tumors. A word on this clone: At one boundary the junction diverges from the germline segment, which might be a read error.

Germline V gene sequence: CDR1 MGHRA, CDR2 YSYEKL. There are 15 residues in the CDR3. Thyroid surgery had not been preceded by any treatment in any patient. TCRdb used MiXCR to call clones anew from the PCR reads. The sample yields some 23,000 clones, about a quarter seen once. The V and J genes are TRBV4-1 and TRBJ2-3, with D unresolved. Sample: tumor tissue. The clonotype originates from a female donor with papillary thyroid cancer or a benign thyroid nodule (not recorded which). Some clones in this sample may be carry-over from other donors' samples. CDR3 bases: TGCGCCACCAGCCCCTCCATGGCAAGCACAGATACTCAGTATTTT. Its translation: CATSPSMASTDTQYF.